This record covers a single TCR beta chain. This clonotype showed up many times. What antigen it recognizes has not been identified. The input lacks base qualities; no much larger clone sits a single base away. The sample originates from a study of human T cells and chemical hapten exposure (dated by TCRdb to the early 2020s). Broadly, across the study: The libraries were sequenced as a pool, and the TCR yield per sample differed mostly because of small variations in library volumes within the pool. Peripheral blood TCR repertoire changes were tracked in vivo in alopecia patients during primary and secondary sensitization to the hapten diphenylcyclopropenone (DPC). Both TCR alpha and TCR beta chains were sequenced from each blood RNA sample. What the authors observed across the whole study: DPC sensitization did not change the number of TCRs with a frequency above 1 in 1000, and there was no evidence of changes in global repertoire structure. After repeated subsampling, the strength of the expansion versus patch-test correlation and the threshold at which it became significant changed.

To prepare the library, 5' RACE was applied. The run used an Illumina MiSeq. Library preparation attached unique molecular identifiers to individual cDNA molecules for quantitative, reproducible TCR counting. Under the source paper's analysis protocol: The median number of TCRs per sample was approximately 93,000, ranging from about 20,000 to 750,000. The Decombinator software suite was used to annotate the V, J and CDR3 of the TCR reads. For PS versus PT1 abundance plots, all samples were subsampled to the same number of TCRs (28,000). TCRs were defined as expanded if absent before sensitization and observed at least eight times at the 2-week time point. TCRdb reprocessed the public reads (quality trimming at Q25 with fastp, clone calling with MiXCR) and kept in-frame beta chains. Under each unique CDR3 protein, matching rows form one entry showing the most common genes and DNA. These V and J calls rely on TCRdb rather than the paper's analysis. The sample contains approximately 81,000 distinct CDR3 sequences, roughly 8.4% of them found a single time. The ten biggest clones cover about 2.2% of the sample.

The CDR3 goes from the cysteine to the phenylalanine over 13 residues. The DNA shown is the 39-base CDR3, in frame from base 1. V and J lose 2 bases and 6 bases, and a span of 13 bases separates them. The germline V gene (reference sequence) yields DFQATT for CDR1 and SNEGSKA for CDR2. Total RNA was extracted from unfractionated whole blood collected in Tempus Blood RNA tubes. A few healthy volunteers were used as TCR sequencing controls and were bled at day 0, 2 weeks and 6 weeks. Recombination linked TRBV20-1 to TRBJ2-5, with the D gene not confidently named. This receptor was taken from a male donor in good health. At the DNA level, the sequence is TGCAGTGCTAGACACGGTCAAGAGCAGACCCAGTACTTC. It encodes CSARHGQEQTQYF.